This is a list of T cell receptor beta chains from one sample in a study of T cell responses to AZD1222 COVID-19 vaccine. The table came from immunoSEQ multiplex PCR; TCRdb's copy has only in-frame clones and leaves some out. Of 55,000 to 65,000 clones listed, roughly nine tenths are singletons. The specimen was peripheral blood, collected 28 days after the second AZD1222 dose. The receptors come from an adult who received the AZD1222 COVID-19 vaccine. The CDR3 runs from the conserved cysteine through the conserved F or W. Each record gives: CDR3 protein, D gene, J gene, V gene. The D gene is left open where the match is weak.

CDR3: CASSRIGDAAEQYF
D: -
J: TRBJ2-7
V: TRBV6-5

CDR3: CSVEFAGGMNTEAFF
D: -
J: TRBJ1-1
V: TRBV29-1

CDR3: CASSKGLAGGRDTQYF
D: TRBD2
J: TRBJ2-3
V: TRBV5-1

CDR3: CASSEPGAPLTSTDTQYF
D: -
J: TRBJ2-3
V: TRBV6-1

CDR3: CASSDSQGRAFF
D: -
J: TRBJ1-1
V: TRBV6-4

CDR3: CASSQANTEAFF
D: -
J: TRBJ1-1
V: TRBV3-1/TRBV3-2

CDR3: CASSFPGRGTSGRGYNEQFF
D: TRBD2
J: TRBJ2-1
V: TRBV28

CDR3: CASSVSGTGLETQYF
D: TRBD1
J: TRBJ2-5
V: TRBV5-1

CDR3: CASKEGGQPQHF
D: -
J: TRBJ1-5
V: TRBV2

CDR3: CATGSNGDTQYF
D: -
J: TRBJ2-3
V: TRBV24-1

CDR3: CASSFIGGRGYEQYF
D: -
J: TRBJ2-7
V: TRBV5-1

CDR3: CASSLGENYGYTF
D: -
J: TRBJ1-2
V: TRBV6-2/TRBV6-3

CDR3: CATTGLDEQYF
D: -
J: TRBJ2-7
V: TRBV6-5

CDR3: CASRTSSGSEAFF
D: -
J: TRBJ1-1
V: TRBV10-1

CDR3: CSASELAGGGTGELFF
D: TRBD2
J: TRBJ2-2
V: TRBV20-1

CDR3: CSVDRSPGANVLTF
D: -
J: TRBJ2-6
V: TRBV29-1

CDR3: CASSSRDAAPEAFF
D: -
J: TRBJ1-1
V: TRBV6-5

CDR3: CASSQDLGGTEAFF
D: -
J: TRBJ1-1
V: TRBV14

CDR3: CASSFLVLGRGNGYTF
D: -
J: TRBJ1-2
V: TRBV7-6

CDR3: CASSLAHGGRAFFTDTQYF
D: TRBD2
J: TRBJ2-3
V: TRBV11-2

CDR3: CASSRGQGAMNTEAFF
D: TRBD1
J: TRBJ1-1
V: TRBV19

CDR3: CASSLDRGVGELFF
D: -
J: TRBJ2-2
V: TRBV11-2

CDR3: CASSQGLAGGTIQYF
D: TRBD2
J: TRBJ2-4
V: TRBV4-3

CDR3: CASSQGAGVETQYF
D: -
J: TRBJ2-5
V: TRBV3-1/TRBV3-2

CDR3: CASSGNRGINIQYF
D: TRBD1
J: TRBJ2-4
V: TRBV2

CDR3: CATSRDPKGSGTEAFF
D: -
J: TRBJ1-1
V: TRBV15

CDR3: CASSSPGGQDLGYTF
D: -
J: TRBJ1-2
V: TRBV7-9

CDR3: CSVGVAVAGTEAFF
D: -
J: TRBJ1-1
V: TRBV29-1

CDR3: CASSYTQGSRSYNSPLHF
D: TRBD1
J: TRBJ1-6
V: TRBV6-2/TRBV6-3

CDR3: CASSPYGTGTQPQHF
D: TRBD1
J: TRBJ1-5
V: TRBV6-5

CDR3: CAKGGHRTGELFF
D: -
J: TRBJ2-2
V: TRBV9

CDR3: CASSLTPAGANYEQYF
D: TRBD2
J: TRBJ2-7
V: TRBV7-3

CDR3: CATTPGRTDTQYF
D: -
J: TRBJ2-3
V: TRBV15

CDR3: CAASDSRNTIYF
D: -
J: TRBJ1-3
V: TRBV9

CDR3: CASNQGDEQYF
D: TRBD1
J: TRBJ2-7
V: TRBV5-1

CDR3: CASSYSSKEQYF
D: -
J: TRBJ2-7
V: TRBV6-2/TRBV6-3

CDR3: CAISGGDNQPQHF
D: -
J: TRBJ1-5
V: TRBV10-3

CDR3: CASGLVVGNRGQPQHF
D: -
J: TRBJ1-5
V: TRBV12-5

CDR3: CASSPLPGTGGNLNEKLFF
D: -
J: TRBJ1-4
V: TRBV21-1

CDR3: CASTGSASGTSYEQFF
D: TRBD2
J: TRBJ2-1
V: TRBV19

CDR3: CASRSFGLGDDYEQYF
D: -
J: TRBJ2-7
V: TRBV7-8

CDR3: CASSSDRGGSPLHF
D: TRBD1
J: TRBJ1-6
V: TRBV27

CDR3: CASSLGVGQPQHF
D: -
J: TRBJ1-5
V: TRBV5-1

CDR3: CASSLDTGWGTEAFF
D: -
J: TRBJ1-1
V: TRBV5-1

CDR3: CASSYGGPNSNQPQHF
D: -
J: TRBJ1-5
V: TRBV6-5

CDR3: CASRRDSNYGYTF
D: -
J: TRBJ1-2
V: TRBV6-4

CDR3: CASSPGQNTEAFF
D: -
J: TRBJ1-1
V: TRBV18

CDR3: CASSEDRVSGNTIYF
D: -
J: TRBJ1-3
V: TRBV6-1

CDR3: CASRGRYEQFF
D: -
J: TRBJ2-1
V: TRBV28

CDR3: CASSIGGGVQETQYF
D: -
J: TRBJ2-5
V: TRBV19

CDR3: CASIRPGLGTQYF
D: TRBD2
J: TRBJ2-3
V: TRBV12-3/TRBV12-4

CDR3: CASSLPPSHEQYF
D: -
J: TRBJ2-7
V: TRBV7-9

CDR3: CASSLDPRVPVEQYF
D: -
J: TRBJ2-7
V: TRBV7-9

CDR3: CASSRHGGEQFF
D: -
J: TRBJ2-1
V: TRBV11-2

CDR3: CSASPRTTEAFF
D: -
J: TRBJ1-1
V: TRBV20-1

CDR3: CASSETIKQPQHF
D: -
J: TRBJ1-5
V: TRBV6-4

CDR3: CASSMDRFYEQYF
D: -
J: TRBJ2-7
V: TRBV19

CDR3: CASSVTGLGQPQHF
D: -
J: TRBJ1-5
V: TRBV9

CDR3: CASIGTSQSSYNEQFF
D: -
J: TRBJ2-1
V: TRBV30

CDR3: CASSKGLAGNTGELFF
D: TRBD2
J: TRBJ2-2
V: TRBV5-6